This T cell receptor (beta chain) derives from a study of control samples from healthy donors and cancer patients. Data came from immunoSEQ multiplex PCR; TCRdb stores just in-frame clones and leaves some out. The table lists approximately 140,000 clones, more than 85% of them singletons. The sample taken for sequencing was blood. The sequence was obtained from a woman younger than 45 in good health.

CDR3 sequence reads: CASSADPGETQYF. The CDR3 coding sequence is TGTGCCAGCAGTGCCGACCCTGGGGAGACCCAGTACTTC. This rearrangement joins TRBV2 to TRBJ2-5; no definite D call. This CDR3 is 13 amino acids long. Trimming cost V 4 bases and J 5 bases, with 11 bases left between them. Germline V CDR1 and CDR2: SNHLY, FYNNEI.